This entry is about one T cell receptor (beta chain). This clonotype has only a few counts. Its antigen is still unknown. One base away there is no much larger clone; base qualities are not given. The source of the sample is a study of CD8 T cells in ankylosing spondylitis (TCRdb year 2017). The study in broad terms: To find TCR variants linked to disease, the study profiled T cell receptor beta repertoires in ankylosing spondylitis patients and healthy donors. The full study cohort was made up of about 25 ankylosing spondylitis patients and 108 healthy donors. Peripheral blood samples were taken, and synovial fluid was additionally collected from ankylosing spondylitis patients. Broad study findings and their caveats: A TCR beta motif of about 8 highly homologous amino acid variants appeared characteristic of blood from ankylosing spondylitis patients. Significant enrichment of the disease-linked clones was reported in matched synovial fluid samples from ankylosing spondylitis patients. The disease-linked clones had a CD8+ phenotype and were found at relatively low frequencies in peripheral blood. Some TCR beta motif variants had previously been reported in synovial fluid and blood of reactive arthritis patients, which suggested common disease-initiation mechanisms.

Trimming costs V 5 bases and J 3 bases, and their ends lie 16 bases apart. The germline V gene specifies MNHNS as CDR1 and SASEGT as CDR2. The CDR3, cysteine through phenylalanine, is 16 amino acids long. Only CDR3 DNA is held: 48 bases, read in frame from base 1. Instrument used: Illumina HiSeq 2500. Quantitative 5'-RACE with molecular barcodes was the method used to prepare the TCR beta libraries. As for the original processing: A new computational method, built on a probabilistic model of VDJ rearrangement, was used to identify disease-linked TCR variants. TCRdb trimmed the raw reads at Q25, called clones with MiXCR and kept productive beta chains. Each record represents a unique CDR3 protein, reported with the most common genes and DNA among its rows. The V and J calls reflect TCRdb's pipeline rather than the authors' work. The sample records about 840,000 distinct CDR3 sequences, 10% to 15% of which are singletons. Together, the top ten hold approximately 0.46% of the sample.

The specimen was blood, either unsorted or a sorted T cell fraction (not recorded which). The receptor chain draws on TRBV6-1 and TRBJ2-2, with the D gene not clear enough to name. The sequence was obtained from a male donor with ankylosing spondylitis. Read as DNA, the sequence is TGTGCCAGCAGTCCCCAACCCCACCCCGACACCGGGGAGCTGTTTTTT. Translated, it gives CASSPQPHPDTGELFF.